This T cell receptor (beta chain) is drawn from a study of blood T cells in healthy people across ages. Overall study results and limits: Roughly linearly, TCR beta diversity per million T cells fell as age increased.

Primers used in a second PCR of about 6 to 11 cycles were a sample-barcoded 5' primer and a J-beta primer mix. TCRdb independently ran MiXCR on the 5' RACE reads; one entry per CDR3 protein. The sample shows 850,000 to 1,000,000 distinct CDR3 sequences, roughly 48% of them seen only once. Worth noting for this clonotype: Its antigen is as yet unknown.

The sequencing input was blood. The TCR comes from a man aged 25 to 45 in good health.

CDR3 loop: CASSRDTGGQGAREQYF. In nucleotides, the CDR3 is TGCGCCAGCAGCCGAGATACTGGGGGGCAGGGGGCCCGCGAGCAGTACTTC. The chain has TRBV4-3 and TRBJ2-7; 8 nucleotides agree with TRBD1. This CDR3 has 17 amino acids. J gave up 6 bases and V 4 bases, and 17 bases lay outside the gene matches. Germline V CDR1 and CDR2: LGHNA, YSLEER.